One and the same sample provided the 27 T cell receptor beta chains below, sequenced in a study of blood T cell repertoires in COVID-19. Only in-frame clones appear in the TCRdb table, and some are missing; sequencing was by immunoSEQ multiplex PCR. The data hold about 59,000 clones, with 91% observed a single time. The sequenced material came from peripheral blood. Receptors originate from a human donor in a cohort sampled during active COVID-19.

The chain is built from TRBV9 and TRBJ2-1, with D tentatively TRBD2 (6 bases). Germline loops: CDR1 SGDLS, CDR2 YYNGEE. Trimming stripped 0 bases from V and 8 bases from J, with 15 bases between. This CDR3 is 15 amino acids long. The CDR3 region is CASSVAPTEGHEQFF. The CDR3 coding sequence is TGTGCCAGCAGCGTAGCCCCTACGGAGGGCCATGAGCAGTTCTTC.

CDR3 nucleotides: TGTGCCAGCAGTGAAGGAGCCTCCTACGAGCAGTACTTC. Translation: CASSEGASYEQYF. The rearrangement joins TRBV6-1 to TRBJ2-7; D remains unclear. This CDR3 contains 13 residues. Trimming pared 1 base from V and 0 bases from J, leaving 4 bases between. In germline, CDR1 is MNHNS, CDR2 SASEGT.

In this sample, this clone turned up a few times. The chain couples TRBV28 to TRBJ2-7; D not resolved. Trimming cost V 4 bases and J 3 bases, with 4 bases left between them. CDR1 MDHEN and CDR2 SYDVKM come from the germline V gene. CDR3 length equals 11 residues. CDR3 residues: CASSYYYEQYF. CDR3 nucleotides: TGTGCCAGCAGTTACTACTACGAGCAGTACTTC.

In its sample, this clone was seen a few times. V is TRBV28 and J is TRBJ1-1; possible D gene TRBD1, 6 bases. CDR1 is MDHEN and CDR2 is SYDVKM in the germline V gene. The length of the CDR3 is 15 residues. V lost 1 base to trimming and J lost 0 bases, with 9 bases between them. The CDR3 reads CASSLLGALNTEAFF. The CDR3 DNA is TGTGCCAGCAGTTTATTGGGGGCTTTGAACACTGAAGCTTTCTTT.

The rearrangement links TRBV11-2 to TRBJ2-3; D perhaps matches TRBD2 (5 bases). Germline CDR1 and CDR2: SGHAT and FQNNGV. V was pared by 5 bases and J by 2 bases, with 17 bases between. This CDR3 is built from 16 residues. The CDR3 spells CASSRGEIGDTDTQYF. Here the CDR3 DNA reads TGTGCCAGCAGCCGTGGGGAGATTGGGGACACAGATACGCAGTATTTT.

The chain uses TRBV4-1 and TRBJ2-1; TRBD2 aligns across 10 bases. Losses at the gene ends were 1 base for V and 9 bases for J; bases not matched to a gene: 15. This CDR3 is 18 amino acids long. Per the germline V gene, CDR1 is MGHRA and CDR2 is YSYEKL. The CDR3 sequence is CASSQGPGLTSGIGEQFF. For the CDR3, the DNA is TGCGCCAGCAGCCAAGGGCCAGGGCTTACTAGCGGGATCGGTGAGCAGTTCTTC.

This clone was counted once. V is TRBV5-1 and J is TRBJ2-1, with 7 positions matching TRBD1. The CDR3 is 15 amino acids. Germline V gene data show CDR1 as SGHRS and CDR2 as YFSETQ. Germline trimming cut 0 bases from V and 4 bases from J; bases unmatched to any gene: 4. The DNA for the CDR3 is TGCGCCAGCAGCTTGGAGACGGGACAGTACAATGAGCAGTTCTTC. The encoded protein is CASSLETGQYNEQFF.

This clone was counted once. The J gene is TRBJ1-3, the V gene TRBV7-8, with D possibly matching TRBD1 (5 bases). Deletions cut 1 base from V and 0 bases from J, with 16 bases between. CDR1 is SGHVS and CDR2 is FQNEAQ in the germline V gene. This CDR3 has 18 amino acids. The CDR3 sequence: CASSLGGLYRRSGNTIYF. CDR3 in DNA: TGTGCCAGCAGCTTAGGGGGACTCTACCGACGCTCTGGAAACACCATATATTTT.

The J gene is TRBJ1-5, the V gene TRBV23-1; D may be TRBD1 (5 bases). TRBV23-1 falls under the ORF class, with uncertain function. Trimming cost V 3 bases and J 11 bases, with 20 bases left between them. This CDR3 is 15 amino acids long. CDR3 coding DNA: TGCGCCAGCAGTCATCCACCAGGGCTGACAGAGGCCCAGCATTTT. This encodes CASSHPPGLTEAQHF.

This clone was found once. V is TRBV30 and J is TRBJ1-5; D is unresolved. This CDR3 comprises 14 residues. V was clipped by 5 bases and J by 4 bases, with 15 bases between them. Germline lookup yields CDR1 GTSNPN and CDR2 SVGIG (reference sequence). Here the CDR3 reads CAWATSTRNQPQHF. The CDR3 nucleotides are TGTGCCTGGGCGACTTCTACCCGTAATCAGCCCCAGCATTTT.

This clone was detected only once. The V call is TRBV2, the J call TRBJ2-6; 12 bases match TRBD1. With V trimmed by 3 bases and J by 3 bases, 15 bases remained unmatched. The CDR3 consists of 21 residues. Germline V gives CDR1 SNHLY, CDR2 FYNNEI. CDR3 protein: CASSELIRDRGLVGGANVLTF. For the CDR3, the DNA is TGTGCCAGCAGTGAGTTAATCCGGGACAGGGGGCTAGTTGGTGGGGCCAACGTCCTGACTTTC. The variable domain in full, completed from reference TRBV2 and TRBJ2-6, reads EPEVTQTPSHQVTQMGQEVILRCVPISNHLYFYWYRQILGQKVEFLVSFYNNEISEKSEIFDDQFSVERPDGSNFTLKIRSTKLEDSAMYFCASSELIRDRGLVGGANVLTFGAGSRLTVL.

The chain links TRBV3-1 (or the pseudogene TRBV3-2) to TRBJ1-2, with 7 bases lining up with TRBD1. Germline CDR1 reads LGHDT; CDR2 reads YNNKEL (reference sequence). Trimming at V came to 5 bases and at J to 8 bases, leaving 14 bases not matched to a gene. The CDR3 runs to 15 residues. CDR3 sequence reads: CASSSRDRLWSGYTF. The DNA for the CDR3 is TGTGCCAGCAGCTCCCGGGACAGACTATGGAGCGGCTACACCTTC.

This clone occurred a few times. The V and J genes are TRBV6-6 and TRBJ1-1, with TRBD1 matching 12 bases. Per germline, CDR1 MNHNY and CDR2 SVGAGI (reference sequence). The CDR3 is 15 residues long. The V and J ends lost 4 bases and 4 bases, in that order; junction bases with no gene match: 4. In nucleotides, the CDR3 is TGTGCCAGCAGTTTCGGGACAGGGGGCCTCACTGAAGCTTTCTTT. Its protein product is CASSFGTGGLTEAFF.

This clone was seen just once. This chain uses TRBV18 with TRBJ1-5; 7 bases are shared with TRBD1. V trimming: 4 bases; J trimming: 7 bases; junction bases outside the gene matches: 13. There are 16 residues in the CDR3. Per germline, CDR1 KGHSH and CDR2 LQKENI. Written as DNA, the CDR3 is TGTGCCAGCTCACGCGAGGGACAGCCCAAGGAGCAGCCCCAGCATTTT. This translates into CASSREGQPKEQPQHF.

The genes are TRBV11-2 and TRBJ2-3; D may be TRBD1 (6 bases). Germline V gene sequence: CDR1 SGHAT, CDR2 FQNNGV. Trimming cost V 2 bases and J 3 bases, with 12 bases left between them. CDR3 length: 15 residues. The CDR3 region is CASSLPGGATDTQYF. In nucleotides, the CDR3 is TGTGCCAGCAGCTTACCTGGGGGCGCGACAGATACGCAGTATTTT. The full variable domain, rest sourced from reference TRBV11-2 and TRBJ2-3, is EAGVAQSPRYKIIEKRQSVAFWCNPISGHATLYWYQQILGQGPKLLIQFQNNGVVDDSQLPKDRFSAERLKGVDSTLKIQPAKLEDSAVYLCASSLPGGATDTQYFGPGTRLTVL.

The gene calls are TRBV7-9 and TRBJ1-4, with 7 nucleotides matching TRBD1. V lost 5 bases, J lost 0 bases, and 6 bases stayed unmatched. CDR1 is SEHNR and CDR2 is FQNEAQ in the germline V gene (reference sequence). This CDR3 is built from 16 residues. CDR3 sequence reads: CASSAFGTATNEKLFF. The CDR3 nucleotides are TGTGCCAGCAGCGCCTTCGGGACAGCAACTAATGAAAAACTGTTTTTT.

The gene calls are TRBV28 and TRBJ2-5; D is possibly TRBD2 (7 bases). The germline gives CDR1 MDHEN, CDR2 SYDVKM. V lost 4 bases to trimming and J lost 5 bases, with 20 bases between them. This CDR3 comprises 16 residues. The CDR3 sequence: CASSSTGGAVWETQYF. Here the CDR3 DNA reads TGTGCCAGCAGTTCCACGGGGGGCGCGGTATGGGAGACCCAGTACTTC.

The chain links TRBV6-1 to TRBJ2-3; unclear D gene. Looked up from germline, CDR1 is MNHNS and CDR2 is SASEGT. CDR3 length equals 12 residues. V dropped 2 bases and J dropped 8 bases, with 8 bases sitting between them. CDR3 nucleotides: TGTGCCAGCAGTGAAACCCGGGTTACGCAGTATTTT. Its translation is CASSETRVTQYF.

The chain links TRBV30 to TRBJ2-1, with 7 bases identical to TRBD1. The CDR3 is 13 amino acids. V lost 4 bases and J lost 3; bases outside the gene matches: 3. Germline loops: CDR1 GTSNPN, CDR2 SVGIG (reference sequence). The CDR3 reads CAWTGGYYNEQFF. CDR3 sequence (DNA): TGTGCCTGGACAGGGGGTTACTACAATGAGCAGTTCTTC.

The CDR3 region is CAISESGTGAINEKLFF. In DNA, the CDR3 is TGTGCCATCAGTGAGTCGGGGACAGGGGCAATTAATGAAAAACTGTTTTTT. The V and J genes are TRBV10-3 and TRBJ1-4, with TRBD1 matching 10 bases. Losses at the gene ends were 0 bases for V and 4 bases for J; bases not matched to a gene: 5. The germline V gene encodes CDR1 ENHRY and CDR2 SYGVKD. This CDR3 has 17 residues.

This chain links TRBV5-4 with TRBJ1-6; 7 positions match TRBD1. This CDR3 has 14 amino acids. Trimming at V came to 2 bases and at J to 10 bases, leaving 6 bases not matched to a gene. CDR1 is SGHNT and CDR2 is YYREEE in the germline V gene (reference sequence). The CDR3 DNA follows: TGTGCCAGCAGCTTTCTACAGGGGAACTCACCCCTCCACTTT. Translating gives CASSFLQGNSPLHF.

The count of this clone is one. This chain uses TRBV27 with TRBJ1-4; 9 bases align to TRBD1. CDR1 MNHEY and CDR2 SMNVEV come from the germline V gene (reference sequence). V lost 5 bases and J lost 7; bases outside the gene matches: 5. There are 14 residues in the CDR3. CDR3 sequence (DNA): TGTGCCAGCAGTCAGGACAGGGGCGGTGAAAAACTGTTTTTT. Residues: CASSQDRGGEKLFF.

The CDR3 DNA follows: TGTGCCAGCAGTAGGACAGGGTGGGATGAAAAACTGTTTTTT. Translation: CASSRTGWDEKLFF. The V and J genes are TRBV7-2 and TRBJ1-4, with 8 bases that match TRBD1. Unmatched junction bases numbered 6, after V lost 6 bases and J lost 6 bases. Germline V lookup: CDR1 SGHTA, CDR2 FQGNSA. The CDR3 covers 14 residues.

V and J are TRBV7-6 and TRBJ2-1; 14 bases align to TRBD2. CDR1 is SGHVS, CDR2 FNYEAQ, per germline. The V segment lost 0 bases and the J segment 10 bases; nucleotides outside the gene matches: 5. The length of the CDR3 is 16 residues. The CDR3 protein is CASSLAGTSGGEEQFF. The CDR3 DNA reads TGTGCCAGCAGCTTAGCAGGGACTAGCGGGGGTGAGGAGCAGTTCTTC.

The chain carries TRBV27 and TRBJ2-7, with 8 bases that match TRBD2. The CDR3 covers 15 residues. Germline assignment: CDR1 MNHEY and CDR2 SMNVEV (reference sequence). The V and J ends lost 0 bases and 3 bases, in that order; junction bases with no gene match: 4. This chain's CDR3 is CASSLSGSGGYEQYF. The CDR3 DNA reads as TGTGCCAGCAGTTTATCGGGAAGCGGGGGCTACGAGCAGTACTTC.

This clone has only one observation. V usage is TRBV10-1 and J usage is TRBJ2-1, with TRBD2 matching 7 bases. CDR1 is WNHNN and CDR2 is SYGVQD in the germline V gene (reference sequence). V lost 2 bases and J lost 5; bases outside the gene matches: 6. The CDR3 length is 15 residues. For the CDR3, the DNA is TGCGCCAGCAGTGAGCCGGGACTACAAGACAATGAGCAGTTCTTC. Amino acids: CASSEPGLQDNEQFF.

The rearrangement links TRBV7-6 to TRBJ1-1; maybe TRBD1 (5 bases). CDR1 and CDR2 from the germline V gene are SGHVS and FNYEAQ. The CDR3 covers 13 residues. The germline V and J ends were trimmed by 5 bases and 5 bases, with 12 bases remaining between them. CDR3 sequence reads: CASSSGGETEAFF. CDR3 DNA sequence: TGTGCCAGCAGCAGCGGGGGAGAAACTGAAGCTTTCTTT.